These T cell receptor beta chains were read from a single sample in a study of shared clonotypes between healthy human individuals. TCRdb keeps only in-frame clones here, not all; method: immunoSEQ multiplex PCR. This sample has over a million clones, with approximately 78% found just once. Sequencing was done on a sample of memory CD4+ T cells from PBMCs. The receptors were gathered from a man in his late teens or twenties in good health. Some clones in this sample may be carry-over from other donors' samples. The conserved cysteine and the conserved F or W are not part of the CDR3 here. Fields, in order: V gene, J gene, CDR3 protein.

TRBV7-9	TRBJ1-1	ASSLGGVKNTEAF
TRBV6-5	TRBJ2-7	ASSYSLPGGGVEQY
TRBV16	TRBJ1-2	ASSHPGTGTIYGYT
TRBV6-6	TRBJ2-3	ASSPPLLVTDTQY
TRBV30	TRBJ1-1	AWCPRRLGTEAF
TRBV7-3	TRBJ2-3	ASSLATGGTQY
TRBV28	TRBJ2-7	ASSYQREGLSYEQY
TRBV28	TRBJ1-5	ASSSRQGTSQPQH
TRBV6-5	TRBJ1-2	ASSVGRYGYT
TRBV5-6	TRBJ1-2	ASSLRPLGHGYT
TRBV15	TRBJ1-2	ATSRDRYGYT
TRBV28	TRBJ1-5	ASRFKGTDQAQPQH
TRBV7-2	TRBJ2-7	ASSPRGYGGGPPYEQY
TRBV18	TRBJ2-7	ASSPPGYRLEQY
TRBV28	TRBJ2-4	ATESRGPGAKNIQY
TRBV19	TRBJ2-5	ASSIRETQY
TRBV29-1	TRBJ1-1	SAGQYMNTEAF
TRBV19	TRBJ1-5	ASTRQGSNQPQH
TRBV7-2	TRBJ1-2	ASSLGQYGYT
TRBV2	TRBJ1-1	ASRGRGGAF
TRBV28	TRBJ2-7	ASSPGGWPYEQY
TRBV27	TRBJ2-3	ASSAAGSSVSTDTQY
TRBV4-1	TRBJ2-1	ASSQVRSLNEQF
TRBV27	TRBJ2-3	ASSLGTSGKDTQY
TRBV5-1	TRBJ2-2	ASSSGLRRGELF
TRBV6-1	TRBJ2-5	ASRRGQGSQETQY
TRBV18	TRBJ2-7	ASSPLQGVYEQY
TRBV30	TRBJ1-5	AWSPGQFIQPQH
TRBV15	TRBJ1-5	ATSRDRYRLGTAQPQH
TRBV9	TRBJ2-6	ASSVATGGAGANVLT
TRBV2	TRBJ1-3	ASSLDRASLGNTIY
TRBV7-9	TRBJ2-7	ASSLKAVTPGEQY
TRBV7-9	TRBJ2-7	ASSSREGSPYEQY
TRBV11-1	TRBJ2-7	ASSLETTGGIRRPQY
TRBV4-2	TRBJ1-2	ASSQGYGYT
TRBV28	TRBJ1-1	ASAGQIIEAF
TRBV21-1	TRBJ2-5	ASPTRTSEVLETQY
TRBV5-6	TRBJ1-2	ASSPDRGSGYT
TRBV2	TRBJ1-4	ASNSVDATNEKLF
TRBV6-1	TRBJ1-2	ASSGQIPYGYT
TRBV5-1	TRBJ2-1	ASRVGLAGHEQF
TRBV5-6	TRBJ2-3	ASSLWLAGFWALTDTQY
TRBV7-2	TRBJ2-2	ARASGNTGELF
TRBV15	TRBJ1-2	ATSRDLATGGYT
TRBV5-1	TRBJ1-1	ASSNGQGLGTEAF
TRBV30	TRBJ2-3	AWSVRGTSGSGTDTQY
TRBV18	TRBJ1-1	ASSPGRVNTEAF
TRBV7-3	TRBJ1-4	ASSLWPPGQGAANEKLF
TRBV2	TRBJ2-1	ASSVHAGLVGNEQF
TRBV2	TRBJ1-2	ASSNTGEYGYT
TRBV29-1	TRBJ2-7	SVAREIEQY
TRBV28	TRBJ2-3	ASSLSGRASSTDTQY